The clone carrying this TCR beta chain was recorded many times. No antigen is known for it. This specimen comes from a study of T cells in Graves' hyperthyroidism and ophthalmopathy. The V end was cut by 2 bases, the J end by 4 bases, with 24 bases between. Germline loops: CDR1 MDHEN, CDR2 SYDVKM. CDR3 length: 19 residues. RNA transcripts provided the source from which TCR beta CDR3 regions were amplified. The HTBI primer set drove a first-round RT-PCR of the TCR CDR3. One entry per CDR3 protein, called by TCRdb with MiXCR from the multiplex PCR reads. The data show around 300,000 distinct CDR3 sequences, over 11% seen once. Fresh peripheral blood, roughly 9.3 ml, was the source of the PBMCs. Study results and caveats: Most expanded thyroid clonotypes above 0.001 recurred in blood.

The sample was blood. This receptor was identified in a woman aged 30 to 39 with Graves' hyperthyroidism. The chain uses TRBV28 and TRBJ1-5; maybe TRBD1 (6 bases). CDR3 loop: CASSLRGFRGGFWNQPQHF. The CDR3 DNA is TGTGCCAGCAGTTTAAGGGGATTTAGGGGGGGTTTTTGGAATCAGCCCCAGCATTTT.